The 15 T cell receptor beta chains listed next were all sequenced from one sample in a study of T cells in women clearing cervical HPV infection. Libraries were prepared by immunoSEQ multiplex PCR; TCRdb keeps only in-frame clonotypes and omits some of them. With tens of thousands of clones in the sample, the ten largest clones hold 5% to 7.5%. Sequenced material: blood buffy coat. The receptors shown here come from a woman between 18 and 70 years old with a cervical HPV16 infection that either progressed to CIN3+ or cleared (not recorded which).

With respect to this clone: Coverage ceases 3 residues before the CDR3 finishes, and the germline J gene fills in the end. The chain recombines TRBV6-4 with TRBJ1-6; weak D call: TRBD1 (6 bases). Deletions cut 3 bases from V and 5 bases from J, with 11 bases between. CDR3 length: 15 amino acids. Germline V lookup: CDR1 MRHNA, CDR2 SNTAGT. This CDR3 is CASSEGGSNNSPLHF. Partial CDR3 DNA: TGTGCCAGCAGTGAAGGGGGATCCAATAATTCACCC.

About this clone itself: The CDR3 end lies 3 residues beyond the end of the read and is filled in from the germline J gene. V is TRBV19 and J is TRBJ1-2; D is perhaps TRBD1 (6 bases). There are 14 residues in the CDR3. CDR1 is LNHDA and CDR2 is SQIVND in the germline V gene (reference sequence). Trimming took off 3 bases at V and 4 bases at J, with 12 bases between the two ends. The part of the CDR3 DNA that was read is TGTGCCAGTAGTATGGGGGGGCGAGGCTATGGC. Protein product: CASSMGGRGYG. The whole CDR3 protein is CASSMGGRGYGYTF.

Details on this clone: The read ends 3 residues before the CDR3 terminus; that terminus is restored from the germline J gene. The rearrangement uses TRBV20-1 and TRBJ2-1, with D possibly being TRBD2 (7 bases). The CDR3 totals 15 residues. Trimming pared 6 bases from V and 6 bases from J, leaving 21 bases between. Germline V gene lookup returns CDR1 DFQATT and CDR2 SNEGSKA (reference sequence). The CDR3 DNA, read in part, is TGCAGTGCCCGAGGGAGGGCGGGGGCGATCAATGAG. As protein: CSARGRAGAINE. The entire CDR3 protein is CSARGRAGAINEQFF.

Notes on this clone: The read terminates 3 residues before the CDR3 end, so the remaining end is supplied by the germline J gene. The chain carries TRBV18 and TRBJ1-6; 7 nucleotides match TRBD1. The CDR3 sequence is 15 residues long. Trimming took 2 bases from V and 10 from J; bases not matched to a gene: 8. CDR1 and CDR2 (germline): KGHSH, LQKENI. The chain's CDR3 is CASSPGTALGSPLHF. Incomplete CDR3 DNA: TGTGCCAGCTCACCAGGGACAGCTCTAGGGTCACCC.

Note on this clone: The sequence runs out 3 residues before the end of the CDR3; the remainder is reconstructed from the germline J gene. V and J are TRBV20-1 and TRBJ1-6; TRBD1 is a possible D gene (6 bases). Germline lookup yields CDR1 DFQATT and CDR2 SNEGSKA (reference sequence). V was trimmed by 6 bases and J by 7 bases, leaving 19 bases between them. The CDR3 length is 15 residues. The part of the CDR3 DNA that was read is TGCAGTGCCAAAGCCACGGGGGGGCAGAATTCACCC. As protein: CSAKATGGQNSP. The CDR3 in full is CSAKATGGQNSPLHF.

As regards this clone: The CDR3 extends 3 residues past the end of the read, so its final part is completed from the germline J gene. The chain uses TRBV7-6 and TRBJ2-2; maybe TRBD2 (5 bases). Germline assignment: CDR1 SGHVS and CDR2 FNYEAQ. Between the trimmed V and J ends, which lost 1 base and 6 bases, there was a span of 12 bases. The CDR3 extends over 15 amino acids. CDR3 residues: CASSLGRGAAGELFF. The part of the CDR3 DNA that was read is TGTGCCAGCAGCTTAGGACGGGGAGCCGCCGGGGAG.

Comments on this clone: The read comes to an end 3 residues before the CDR3 does, leaving the germline J gene to fill in the end. V is TRBV2 and J is TRBJ1-2; TRBD1 aligns across 8 bases. Germline CDR1 and CDR2: SNHLY and FYNNEI. CDR3 length: 13 amino acids. CDR3 protein: CASRGQGVEGYTF. The covered CDR3 bases are TGTGCCAGCAGAGGACAGGGAGTTGAAGGC.

As for this clone: The read ends 3 residues before the CDR3 terminus; that terminus is restored from the germline J gene. The J gene is TRBJ2-7, the V gene TRBV28; TRBD2 is a possible D gene (6 bases). Germline lookup yields CDR1 MDHEN and CDR2 SYDVKM. V gave up 2 bases and J gave up 1 base, with 12 bases separating them. The CDR3 totals 15 residues. The CDR3 loop is CASSLGGLGSYEQYF. The CDR3 DNA, read in part, is TGTGCCAGCAGTTTAGGGGGGTTAGGATCCTACGAG.

Turning to this clone: The observed sequence ends 3 residues before the CDR3 terminus, with the missing tail filled in from the germline J gene. V usage is TRBV5-6 and J usage is TRBJ1-2; D is unclear. The CDR3 length is 13 residues. V was clipped by 1 base and J by 5 bases, with 9 bases between them. Per the germline V gene, CDR1 is SGHDT and CDR2 is YYEEEE. CDR3 DNA (partial): TGTGCCAGCAGCTTGATAACAGAATATGGC. The encoded protein is CASSLITEYG. In full, the CDR3 reads CASSLITEYGYTF. The complete variable domain, with remaining parts taken from reference TRBV5-6 and TRBJ1-2, reads DAGVTQSPTHLIKTRGQQVTLRCSPKSGHDTVSWYQQALGQGPQFIFQYYEEEERQRGNFPDRFSGHQFPNYSSELNVNALLLGDSALYLCASSLITEYGYTFGSGTRLTVV.

A note on this clone: The read ends 3 residues before the CDR3 terminus; that terminus is restored from the germline J gene. The chain has TRBV20-1 and TRBJ2-7; 10 bases line up with TRBD1. The ends lost 0 bases at V and 4 bases at J; junction bases unmatched: 12. Germline V CDR1 and CDR2: DFQATT, SNEGSKA (reference sequence). CDR3 size: 17 residues. The CDR3 DNA, read in part, is TGCAGTGCTAGAGATCAGGAAGGGACAGGGGTCCCGTACGAG. Amino acids: CSARDQEGTGVPYE. The complete CDR3 sequence is CSARDQEGTGVPYEQYF.

The CDR3 here is CASSLQYNSPLHF. The CDR3 DNA, read in part, is TGTGCCAGCAGCTTACAGTATAATTCACCC. The chain carries TRBV5-4 and TRBJ1-6, with D unclear. The read gets to within 3 residues of the CDR3 end, and the germline J gene fills in the rest. This CDR3 spans 13 amino acids. CDR1 is SGHNT and CDR2 is YYREEE in the germline V gene (reference sequence). Trimming shortened V by 2 bases and J by 4 bases, and 4 bases separated the two germline ends.

Points on this clone: The missing CDR3 end, 3 residues past where the read stops, is filled in from the germline J gene. V usage is TRBV10-3 and J usage is TRBJ1-3; D unresolved. V was clipped by 7 bases and J by 0 bases, with 10 bases between them. Germline CDR1 reads ENHRY; CDR2 reads SYGVKD. This CDR3 has 14 amino acids. The CDR3 reads CAITAGSSGNTIYF. CDR3 DNA (partial): TGTGCCATCACAGCGGGGAGCTCTGGAAACACC.

On this clone: Read data end 3 residues before the CDR3 end; the end is taken from the germline J gene. The V and J genes are TRBV6-2 or TRBV6-3 and TRBJ1-2; perhaps TRBD1 as D (6 bases). CDR1 and CDR2 (germline): MNHEY, SVGEGT. V was pared by 5 bases and J by 3 bases, with 13 bases between. The CDR3 has 14 amino acids. The CDR3 protein is CASSNGRGYYGYTF. CDR3 DNA (partial): TGTGCCAGCAGTAACGGGAGGGGGTACTATGGC.

Remarks on this clone: The read falls 3 residues short of the CDR3 end, and the missing part is taken from the germline J gene. The chain joins TRBV20-1 to TRBJ2-1; 13 nucleotides agree with TRBD2. Germline CDR1 reads DFQATT; CDR2 reads SNEGSKA (reference sequence). This CDR3 has 18 amino acids. The trim removed 5 bases at V and 4 bases at J, leaving 14 bases unmatched. The part of the CDR3 DNA that was read is TGCAGTGCTCCCGGACTAGCGGGGGTTTCTCCAAAATACAATGAG. Protein: CSAPGLAGVSPKYNE. The CDR3 in full is CSAPGLAGVSPKYNEQFF.

A word on this clone: The observed sequence ends 3 residues before the CDR3 terminus, with the missing tail filled in from the germline J gene. The chain uses TRBV20-1 and TRBJ2-5, with TRBD1 matching over 7 bases. This CDR3 is 14 amino acids long. Germline CDR1 is DFQATT and CDR2 is SNEGSKA (reference sequence). V lost 3 bases to trimming and J lost 2 bases; unmatched junction nucleotides: 6. The part of the CDR3 DNA that was read is TGCAGTGCTAGCGACAGGGCCTTACAAGAGACC. Protein product: CSASDRALQET. The full CDR3 protein reads CSASDRALQETQYF.